A selection of T cell receptor beta chains follows, all from one sample in a study of identical twins. TCRdb processed the 5' RACE reads anew with MiXCR; each CDR3 protein has one entry. Of under 450,000 distinct CDR3 sequences in the sample, around a sixth are singletons; the top ten hold roughly 12%. Sequenced: naive T cells sorted from blood. The receptors come from a man aged 50-60 years in good health. Both conserved end residues are part of each CDR3. The order of the fields is D gene, J gene, CDR3 length, V gene, CDR3 protein. A D gene is named only where the DNA matches it firmly.

TRBD1 | TRBJ1-1 | 11 | TRBV12-3/TRBV12-4 | CATGSHTEAFF
TRBD1 | TRBJ1-2 | 16 | TRBV7-9 | CASSIGQGGPNYGYTF
. | TRBJ2-1 | 14 | TRBV4-3 | CASSQDDGGNEQFF
TRBD2 | TRBJ2-1 | 18 | TRBV10-3 | CAISDWTSGRGSYNEQFF
TRBD2 | TRBJ2-1 | 17 | TRBV11-1 | CASSGSRLAGVVNEQFF
TRBD2 | TRBJ2-7 | 15 | TRBV7-2 | CASSFLGLASGEQYF
TRBD1 | TRBJ1-2 | 14 | TRBV12-3/TRBV12-4 | CASSPTGQSYGYTF
TRBD1 | TRBJ2-1 | 15 | TRBV2 | CASSPDRVPYNEQFF
. | TRBJ1-5 | 18 | TRBV5-1 | CASITDAAMRAGNQPQHF
. | TRBJ2-7 | 13 | TRBV5-5 | CASSLGADHEQYF
. | TRBJ2-3 | 14 | TRBV10-3 | CAIMRGTSTDTQYF
. | TRBJ2-3 | 16 | TRBV18 | CASSRTGSGGTDTQYF
. | TRBJ1-2 | 15 | TRBV4-3 | CASSQDTAVGYGYTF
. | TRBJ2-2 | 12 | TRBV20-1 | CSAKRGAGELFF
. | TRBJ2-3 | 16 | TRBV5-1 | CASSTLGPGGGDTQYF
TRBD2 | TRBJ2-3 | 15 | TRBV6-2/TRBV6-3 | CASSRAGAQRYTQYF
TRBD2 | TRBJ2-5 | 14 | TRBV7-2 | CASSFSGSGETQYF
. | TRBJ2-3 | 16 | TRBV5-1 | CASSLIGRSSTDTQYF
. | TRBJ2-2 | 18 | TRBV9 | CASSVRTDLDANTGELFF
. | TRBJ1-1 | 15 | TRBV19 | CASSILRTSSTEAFF
. | TRBJ2-7 | 16 | TRBV10-2 | CASSSGQSQVSYEQYF
. | TRBJ2-3 | 13 | TRBV7-2 | CASSAGISDTQYF
TRBD2 | TRBJ2-1 | 19 | TRBV20-1 | CSAKRLAGATTVGSNEQFF
. | TRBJ2-3 | 15 | TRBV27 | CASSFLGRSTDTQYF